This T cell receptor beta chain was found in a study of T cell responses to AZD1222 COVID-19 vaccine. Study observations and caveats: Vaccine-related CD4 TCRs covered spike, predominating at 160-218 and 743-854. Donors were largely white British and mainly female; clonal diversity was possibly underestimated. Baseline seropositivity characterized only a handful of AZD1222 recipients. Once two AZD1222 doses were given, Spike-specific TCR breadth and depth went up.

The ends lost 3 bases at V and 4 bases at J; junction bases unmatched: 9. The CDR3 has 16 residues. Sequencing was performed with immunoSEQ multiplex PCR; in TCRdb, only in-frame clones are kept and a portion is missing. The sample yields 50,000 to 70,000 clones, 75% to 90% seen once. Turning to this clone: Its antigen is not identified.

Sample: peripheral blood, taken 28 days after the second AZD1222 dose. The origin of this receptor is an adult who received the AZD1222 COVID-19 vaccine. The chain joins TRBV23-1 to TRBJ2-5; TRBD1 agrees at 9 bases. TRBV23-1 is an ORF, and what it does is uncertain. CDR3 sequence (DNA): TGCGCCAGCAGTCATATAACAGGGGGCGTCACAGAGACCCAGTACTTC. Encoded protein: CASSHITGGVTETQYF.